Listed below are T cell receptor beta chains from one sample, sequenced in a study of tumor-infiltrating lymphocytes in primary liver carcinoma. MiXCR, applied by TCRdb to the multiplex PCR reads, yields one record per CDR3 protein. In the table there are about 310,000 distinct CDR3 sequences, around three fifths of which are singletons. Sequencing was carried out using peripheral blood. The source of these receptors is a woman in her 30s with primary liver carcinoma and hepatitis B virus infection. Both conserved end residues are trimmed from each CDR3. Each record gives: clone size, J gene, V gene, CDR3 protein. Only some rows state a clone size, as once, few, many or a class for expanded clones.

.	TRBJ2-5	TRBV12-3/TRBV12-4	ASSLGYSETQY
.	TRBJ1-4	TRBV6-5	ASTSFATIEKLF
few	TRBJ1-6	TRBV5-5	ASNRDRENSPLH
few	TRBJ2-7	TRBV4-2	ASSQEWDEQY
.	TRBJ1-6	TRBV12-3/TRBV12-4	ASRRDRGLSESPLH
.	TRBJ2-1	TRBV12-3/TRBV12-4	TSSWALGQGIHNEQF
many	TRBJ2-7	TRBV12-3/TRBV12-4	ASSPTLSGIIYEQY
.	TRBJ2-5	TRBV4-1	ASSQGLRGGQETRY
many	TRBJ2-7	TRBV4-1	ASSQTLGLAFGEQY
.	TRBJ1-4	TRBV7-9	ASSLWGGRLNEKLF
.	TRBJ2-1	TRBV12-3/TRBV12-4	ASSFNPAGGQDEQF
.	TRBJ1-5	TRBV6-6	ASSLHPRRYQPQH
.	TRBJ2-7	TRBV4-3	ASNQAVTGGHICYEQY
.	TRBJ1-1	TRBV6-2/TRBV6-3	ASRTIGTAEAF
many	TRBJ2-1	TRBV6-2/TRBV6-3	ASTYGQGAYNEQF
few	TRBJ2-1	TRBV12-3/TRBV12-4	ASTRGGLANEQF
few	TRBJ2-1	TRBV24-1	ATSLAGGPSYNEQF
.	TRBJ2-7	TRBV6-5	ASRPSGLLADYEQY
.	TRBJ2-5	TRBV28	ASSLPKRTGGRETQY
.	TRBJ1-4	TRBV7-9	ASSSIRQGSINEKLF
.	TRBJ2-7	TRBV6-1	ASSRDRGYYEQY
many	TRBJ2-3	TRBV6-6	ASRTGTSGHTQY
.	TRBJ2-5	TRBV12-3/TRBV12-4	ASNLVGSQETQY
.	TRBJ2-7	TRBV6-2/TRBV6-3	ASITPRQSTYEQY
.	TRBJ2-1	TRBV4-1	ASSQGPMGGFSYNGQF
.	TRBJ2-2	TRBV12-3/TRBV12-4	ASSSGLAGVEGTWELF
.	TRBJ1-6	TRBV12-3/TRBV12-4	ASIQDGTAYNSPLH
many	TRBJ2-2	TRBV10-2	ASSALGSGELF
many	TRBJ2-5	TRBV29-1	SVEDGVLETQY
.	TRBJ2-7	TRBV4-1	TSSQSRMAEQY
.	TRBJ1-3	TRBV4-1	ASSQARPDSGNTIY
few	TRBJ2-2	TRBV5-1	ASSLAGTAGELF
.	TRBJ1-1	TRBV4-1	ASSQAFQPGEAF
.	TRBJ1-1	TRBV12-3/TRBV12-4	ASSLFGPCPTRAF
.	TRBJ1-5	TRBV6-1	ASNEGRTSNQPQH
.	TRBJ2-1	TRBV5-5	TSSSERVGVTEQF
.	TRBJ2-7	TRBV7-9	ASSPGTSGYEQY